Following are 24 T cell receptor beta chains from one sample sequenced in a study of blood T cell repertoires in COVID-19. The repertoire was sequenced with immunoSEQ multiplex PCR; TCRdb's copy has only in-frame clones and lacks some. The sample carries 200,000 to 250,000 clones, roughly 82% recorded once. Sample: peripheral blood. These receptors all come from a man between 50 and 59 years old with active or convalescent COVID-19.

This chain connects TRBV7-2 to TRBJ1-2; weak D call: TRBD1 (5 bases). Between the trimmed V and J ends, which lost 1 base and 0 bases, there was a span of 9 bases. The CDR3 is 15 amino acids. Germline-derived CDR1 and CDR2 are SGHTA and FQGNSA. The CDR3 loop is CASSLGTHANYGYTF. The CDR3 region has the DNA TGTGCCAGCAGCTTAGGGACACACGCTAACTATGGCTACACCTTC.

The V gene is TRBV7-6, the J gene TRBJ1-1, with 7 bases lining up with TRBD1. CDR3 size: 12 residues. Germline V gene data show CDR1 as SGHVS and CDR2 as FNYEAQ. The CDR3 DNA is TGTACGCAATGGACAGGCTCGACTGAAGCTTTCTTT. Translated: CTQWTGSTEAFF.

CDR3 sequence (DNA): TGCGCCAGCAGACCCGACACCCTAAATCAGCCCCAGCATTTT. Amino acids: CASRPDTLNQPQHF. The V and J genes are TRBV5-1 and TRBJ1-5, with unresolved D. Germline CDR1 SGHRS, CDR2 YFSETQ. Trimming took 5 bases from V and 4 from J, leaving 13 bases between them. The CDR3 contains 14 residues.

The rearrangement joins TRBV5-1 to TRBJ2-5; D gene ambiguous. This CDR3 has 14 residues. Between the trimmed V and J ends, which lost 4 bases and 0 bases, there was a span of 10 bases. Germline values: CDR1 SGHRS, CDR2 YFSETQ. CDR3 loop: CASSLQSHQETQYF. The CDR3 nucleotides read TGCGCCAGCAGCCTCCAGTCTCACCAAGAGACCCAGTACTTC.

The chain couples TRBV15 to TRBJ1-5; D is unresolved. Trimming shortened V by 0 bases and J by 11 bases, and 14 bases separated the two germline ends. This CDR3 comprises 14 residues. CDR1 is LNHNV and CDR2 is YYDKDF in the germline V gene (reference sequence). CDR3 coding DNA: TGTGCCACCAGCAGAGATGGAGGCGGATTGTCCCAGCATTTT. Its translation: CATSRDGGGLSQHF.

The chain uses TRBV19 and TRBJ1-6; possibly TRBD1 for D (6 bases). The CDR3 contains 14 residues. Looked up from germline, CDR1 is LNHDA and CDR2 is SQIVND (reference sequence). V lost 5 bases to trimming and J lost 10 bases, with 15 bases between them. CDR3 sequence reads: CASSFGGGSSPLHF. CDR3 coding DNA: TGTGCCAGTAGTTTTGGGGGGGGCTCATCACCCCTCCACTTT.

The V gene is TRBV5-1, the J gene TRBJ2-7, with 11 bases lining up with TRBD1. V shed 3 bases and J 4 bases; nucleotides not matched to a gene: 9. CDR3 length: 16 residues. Germline V lookup: CDR1 SGHRS, CDR2 YFSETQ. In DNA, the CDR3 is TGCGCCAGCAGCTATGGTGTCGGGACAGGGGGTTACGAGCAGTACGTC. Its protein product is CASSYGVGTGGYEQYV.

The chain is built from TRBV7-8 and TRBJ1-2, with D unresolved. The CDR3 has 13 residues. Germline V gene sequence: CDR1 SGHVS, CDR2 FQNEAQ. The V gene lost 0 bases and the J gene lost 2 bases, with 4 bases spanning the gap. The CDR3 loop is CASSLATNYGYTF. CDR3 nucleotides: TGTGCCAGCAGCTTAGCCACAAACTATGGCTACACCTTC.

The chain links TRBV4-1 to TRBJ2-3; D is possibly TRBD2 (5 bases). Germline V gene sequence: CDR1 MGHRA, CDR2 YSYEKL. V was clipped by 3 bases and J by 10 bases, with 26 bases between them. The CDR3 sequence is 17 residues long. The CDR3 is CASSHDYLSAGSLAQYF. In DNA, the CDR3 is TGCGCCAGCAGCCACGACTATCTTAGCGCCGGGTCCTTGGCGCAGTATTTT.

This chain joins TRBV19 and TRBJ1-3; no definite D call. This CDR3 comprises 12 residues. The ends were cut back, 5 bases at V and 3 bases at J, with 5 bases in the middle. The germline V gene has CDR1 LNHDA and CDR2 SQIVND (reference sequence). The CDR3 DNA sequence: TGTGCCAGTAGTTTTAGTGGAAACACCATATATTTT. This sequence encodes CASSFSGNTIYF.

The table lists this clone with a count of one. V usage is TRBV2 and J usage is TRBJ2-3; possibly TRBD2 for D (5 bases). Deletions cut 6 bases from V and 6 bases from J, with 10 bases between. Germline V lookup: CDR1 SNHLY, CDR2 FYNNEI. The CDR3 is 12 residues long. CDR3 loop: CASSLEGDTQYF. The CDR3 DNA reads TGTGCCAGCAGCTTAGAGGGCGATACGCAGTATTTT.

The genes are TRBV24-1 and TRBJ2-1; 10 bases fit TRBD1. Trimming at V came to 2 bases and at J to 12 bases, leaving 12 bases not matched to a gene. In germline, CDR1 is KGHDR, CDR2 SFDVKD. The CDR3 covers 16 residues. CDR3 sequence: CATSDWGGDRGVGQFF. The CDR3 coding sequence is TGTGCCACCAGTGATTGGGGGGGGGACAGGGGTGTCGGGCAGTTCTTC.

This clone was detected a few times. Here the CDR3 DNA reads TGTGCCAGCAGCCAAGAGGACTTTCCTCGGCCGCTTAATTCACCCCTCCACTTT. This translates into CASSQEDFPRPLNSPLHF. V usage is TRBV3-1 (or the pseudogene TRBV3-2) and J usage is TRBJ1-6; D remains ambiguous. There are 18 residues in the CDR3. Trimming left V 0 bases short and J 6 bases short, with 18 bases between. Germline V gene sequence: CDR1 LGHDT, CDR2 YNNKEL (reference sequence).

The chain has TRBV14 and TRBJ2-5; perhaps TRBD2 as D (6 bases). Looked up from germline, CDR1 is SGHDN and CDR2 is FVKESK. There are 15 residues in the CDR3. V was cut by 1 base and J by 1 base, with 10 bases left in between. This chain's CDR3 is CASSQVFGGQETQYF. The CDR3 coding sequence is TGTGCCAGCAGCCAAGTATTCGGGGGCCAAGAGACCCAGTACTTC.

This clone occurred a few times. The chain is built from TRBV9 and TRBJ1-3, with a weak D call TRBD1 (5 bases). Trimming pared 2 bases from V and 4 bases from J, leaving 10 bases between. CDR1 and CDR2 from the germline V gene are SGDLS and YYNGEE. This CDR3 contains 14 residues. The CDR3 loop is CASSVTGVGNTIYF. For the CDR3, the DNA is TGTGCCAGCAGCGTTACAGGTGTCGGAAACACCATATATTTT.

There are many counts of this clone. The rearrangement links TRBV6-5 to TRBJ1-6; TRBD1 aligns across 7 bases. CDR3 size: 14 residues. Germline V gene sequence: CDR1 MNHEY, CDR2 SVGAGI. V shed 7 bases, J shed 7 bases, and the junction held 7 bases outside the gene matches. CDR3 sequence: CASTPGTENSPLHF. The CDR3 DNA sequence: TGTGCCAGCACCCCCGGGACAGAAAATTCACCCCTCCACTTT.

This rearrangement joins TRBV19 to TRBJ1-2, with a possible D match to TRBD1 (6 bases). The V and J ends lost 9 bases and 6 bases respectively, with 14 bases between them. Germline V CDR1 and CDR2: LNHDA, SQIVND (reference sequence). The CDR3 is 12 amino acids. CDR3 nucleotides: TGTGCCAGCGATGACAGGTACCATGGCTACACCTTC. This translates into CASDDRYHGYTF. The full variable domain, with the rest looked up from reference TRBV19 and TRBJ1-2, is DGGITQSPKYLFRKEGQNVTLSCEQNLNHDAMYWYRQDPGQGLRLIYYSQIVNDFQKGDIAEGYSVSREKKESFPLTVTSAQKNPTAFYLCASDDRYHGYTFGSGTRLTVV.

The rearrangement links TRBV5-6 to TRBJ1-3; D gene unclear. Trimming took 1 base from V and 3 from J, leaving 8 bases between them. This CDR3 contains 14 residues. The V gene's germline CDR1 is SGHDT and CDR2 YYEEEE. The CDR3 DNA is TGTGCCAGCAGCTTGTGGGCGAGTGGAAACACCATATATTTT. Its translation: CASSLWASGNTIYF.

This clone was picked up a small number of times. This chain joins TRBV29-1 and TRBJ2-7, with 11 bases identical to TRBD1. The germline V gene has CDR1 SQVTM and CDR2 ANQGSEA. The CDR3 covers 13 residues. V was pared by 1 base and J by 5 bases, with 1 base of the junction left unmatched. The CDR3 coding sequence is TGCAGCGTTGAAGGGACAGGGGGCAACGAGCAGTACTTC. This translates into CSVEGTGGNEQYF.

The rearrangement uses TRBV6-5 and TRBJ2-7, with TRBD1 matching 8 bases. CDR3 length: 15 amino acids. CDR1 MNHEY and CDR2 SVGAGI come from the germline V gene. With V trimmed by 5 bases and J by 2 bases, 8 bases remained unmatched. As DNA, the CDR3 is TGTGCCAGCAGTCTCGCCGGGACAGGACCCTACGAGCAGTACTTC. Its protein product is CASSLAGTGPYEQYF.

This chain joins TRBV5-1 and TRBJ2-5; D might be TRBD1 (5 bases). The CDR3 covers 14 residues. Germline-derived CDR1 and CDR2 are SGHRS and YFSETQ. The V end was cut by 3 bases, the J end by 1 base, with 10 bases between. CDR3: CASSSGQLQETQYF. The CDR3, as DNA: TGCGCCAGCAGCTCTGGACAACTCCAAGAGACCCAGTACTTC.

This clone was counted a single time. The chain recombines TRBV3-1 (or the pseudogene TRBV3-2) with TRBJ2-5, with 11 positions matching TRBD2. Germline V gene sequence: CDR1 LGHDT, CDR2 YNNKEL (reference sequence). The CDR3 is made up of 18 amino acids. V was pared by 2 bases and J by 1 base, with 9 bases of the junction left unmatched. CDR3 amino acids: CASSQSSGLADFQETQYF. The CDR3 DNA sequence: TGTGCCAGCAGCCAATCTTCGGGACTAGCGGATTTCCAAGAGACCCAGTACTTC.

The chain carries TRBV9 and TRBJ2-2; D ambiguous. Germline V lookup: CDR1 SGDLS, CDR2 YYNGEE. The length of the CDR3 is 16 residues. V lost 2 bases, J lost 1 base, and 12 bases lay in between. The CDR3 reads CASSVTTARNTGELFF. For the CDR3, the DNA is TGTGCCAGCAGCGTCACCACCGCTAGGAACACCGGGGAGCTGTTTTTT.

This clone was recorded once. The chain uses TRBV7-2 and TRBJ1-5, with 9 bases matching TRBD1. With 5 bases clipped from V and 2 bases from J, the junction kept 1 base outside the gene matches. CDR3 length: 14 amino acids. Germline CDR1 SGHTA, CDR2 FQGNSA. The chain's CDR3 is CASSRDRGNQPQHF. In DNA, the CDR3 is TGTGCCAGCAGCCGGGACAGGGGCAATCAGCCCCAGCATTTT.